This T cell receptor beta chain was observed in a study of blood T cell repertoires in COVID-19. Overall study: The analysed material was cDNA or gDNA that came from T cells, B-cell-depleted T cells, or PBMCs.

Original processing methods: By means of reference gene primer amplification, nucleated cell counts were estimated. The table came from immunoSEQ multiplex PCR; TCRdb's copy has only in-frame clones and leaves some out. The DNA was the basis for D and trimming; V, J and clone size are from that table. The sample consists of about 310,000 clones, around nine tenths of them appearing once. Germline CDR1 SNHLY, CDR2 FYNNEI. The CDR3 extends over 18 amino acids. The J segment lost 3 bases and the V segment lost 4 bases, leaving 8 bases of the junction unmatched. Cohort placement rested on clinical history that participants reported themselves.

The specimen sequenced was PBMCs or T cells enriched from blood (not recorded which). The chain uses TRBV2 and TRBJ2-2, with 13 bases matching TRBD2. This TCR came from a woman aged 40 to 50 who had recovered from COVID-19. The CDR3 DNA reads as TGTGCCAGCAGTGTCCCACTAGCGGGGGGGGAAGACACCGGGGAGCTGTTTTTT. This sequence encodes CASSVPLAGGEDTGELFF.